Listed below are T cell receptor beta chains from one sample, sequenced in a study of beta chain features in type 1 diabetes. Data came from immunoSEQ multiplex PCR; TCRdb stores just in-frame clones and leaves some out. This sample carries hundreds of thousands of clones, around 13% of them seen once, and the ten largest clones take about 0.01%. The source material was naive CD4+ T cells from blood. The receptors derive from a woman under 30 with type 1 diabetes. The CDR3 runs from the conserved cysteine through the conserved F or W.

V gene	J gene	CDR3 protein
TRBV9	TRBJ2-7	CASSPTRVGYEQYF
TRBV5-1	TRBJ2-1	CASSFLLRSYNEQFF
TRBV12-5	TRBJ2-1	CASGLWQQQFF
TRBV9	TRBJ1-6	CASSVRTGGSSPLHF
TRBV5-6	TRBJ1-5	CASSPNTGTGYWGGPQHF
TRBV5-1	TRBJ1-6	CASSLSATGINSPLHF
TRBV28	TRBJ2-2	CASFPEARNTGELFF
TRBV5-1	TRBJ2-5	CASSLLGGETQYF
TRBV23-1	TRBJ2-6	CASSQAAQKLSGANVLTF
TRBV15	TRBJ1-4	CATSRDPTGAEKLFF
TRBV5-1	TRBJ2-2	CASAAGTGITGELFF
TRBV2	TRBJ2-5	CASSVGGAQETQYF
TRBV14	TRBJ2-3	CASSQEGTGGAGTQYF
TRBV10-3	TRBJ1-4	CAITPDRDEKLFF
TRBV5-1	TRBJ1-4	CASQTGQLATNEKLFF
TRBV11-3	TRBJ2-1	CASSLDRTSRSYNEQFF
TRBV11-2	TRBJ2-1	CASSLVGGTAYNEQFF
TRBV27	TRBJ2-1	CASSFVGGLADYNEQFF
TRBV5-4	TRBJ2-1	CASSLDRGSYNEQFF
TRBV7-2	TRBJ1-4	CASRFQGTTNEKLFF
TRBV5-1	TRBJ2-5	CASSLESGEETQYF
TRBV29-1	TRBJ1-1	CSVRSNTEAFF
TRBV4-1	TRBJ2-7	CASSPAGSASYEQYF
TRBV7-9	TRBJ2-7	CASSSDRGGDEQYF
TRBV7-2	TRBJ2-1	CASSLAAGGHEQFF
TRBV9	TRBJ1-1	CASSVVRGVAEAFF
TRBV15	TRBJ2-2	CATSPRQGESNTGELFF
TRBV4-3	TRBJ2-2	CASSQGTRGGWSTGELFF
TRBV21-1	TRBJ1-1	CASSSRQGEAFF
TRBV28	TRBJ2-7	CASRVGDEQYF
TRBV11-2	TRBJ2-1	CASSLELLGANEQFF
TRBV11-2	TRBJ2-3	CASSTGGRADTQYF
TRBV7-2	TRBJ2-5	CASSPFAETQYF
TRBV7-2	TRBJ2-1	CASSPSTGRDEQFF
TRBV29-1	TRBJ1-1	CSVVRGTGATEAFF
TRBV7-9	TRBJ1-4	CASSFDSNEKLFF
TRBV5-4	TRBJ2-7	CASSPEASGDPGEQYF
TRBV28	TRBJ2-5	CASSPRGETQYF
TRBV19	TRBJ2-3	CASIYSGRPPGTDTQYF
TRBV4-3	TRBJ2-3	CASSQVPGGTDTQYF
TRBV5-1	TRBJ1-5	CASGTGDSNQPQHF
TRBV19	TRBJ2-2	CASSTWDRVAGELFF
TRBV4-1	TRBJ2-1	CASSQPLKEGLAPSNEQFF
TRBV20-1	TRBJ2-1	CSARDQNEQFF
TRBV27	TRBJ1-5	CASSFREGNQPQHF
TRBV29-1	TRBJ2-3	CSVAGGEGTGGSDTQYF
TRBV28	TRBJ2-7	CASSLPSGRSYEQYF
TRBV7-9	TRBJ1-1	CASSLRTAVAEAFF